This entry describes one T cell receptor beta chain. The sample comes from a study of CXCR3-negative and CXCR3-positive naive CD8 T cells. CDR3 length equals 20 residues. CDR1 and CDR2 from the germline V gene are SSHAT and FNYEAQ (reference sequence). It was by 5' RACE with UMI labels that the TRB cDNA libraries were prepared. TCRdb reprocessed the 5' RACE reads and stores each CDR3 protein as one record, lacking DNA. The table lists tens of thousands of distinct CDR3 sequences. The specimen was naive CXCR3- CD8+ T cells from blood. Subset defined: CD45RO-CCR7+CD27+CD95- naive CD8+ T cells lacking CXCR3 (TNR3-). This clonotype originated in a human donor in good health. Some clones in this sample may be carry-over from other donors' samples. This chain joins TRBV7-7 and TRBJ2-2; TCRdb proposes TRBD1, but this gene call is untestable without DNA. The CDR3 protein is CASSLRQDREEGRTPGSCFF. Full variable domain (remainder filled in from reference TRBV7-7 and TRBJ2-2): GAGVSQSPRYKVTKRGQDVTLRCDPISSHATLYWYQQALGQGPEFLTYFNYEAQPDKSGLPSDRFSAERPEGSISTLTIQRTEQRDSAMYRCASSLRQDREEGRTPGSCFFGEGSRLTVL.